The T cell receptor beta chain under discussion was sequenced for a study of tumor and adjacent non-tumor tissue in lung cancer. In regard to this clonotype: Relative to the germline gene, one junction end is altered; a read error may explain this.

Germline V gene sequence: CDR1 SGHNT, CDR2 YENEEA. The CDR3 is 13 amino acids. The library came from three nested PCR rounds adapted from ARM-PCR protocols. TCRdb re-called the multiplex PCR reads with MiXCR, one entry per CDR3 protein. This sample yields 220,000 or so distinct CDR3 sequences, of which 71% are seen a single time; under 30% belongs to the top ten. RNA was extracted from bulk tissue without any cell sorting. The chain links TRBV11-3 to TRBJ2-1; D call uncertain. The sequencing sample was made of lung tumor tissue. This TCR came from a man between 60 and 70 years old with non-small cell lung cancer. CDR3 DNA: TGTGCCAGCAGCGTAAGCACCGTCGATGACCAGTTCTTC. It yields the protein CASSVSTVDDQFF.